These 11 T cell receptor beta chains were sequenced from one sample in a study of cytomegalovirus exposure and HLA in healthy donors. The PCR ran on 60 Vbeta and 13 Jbeta primers. The protocol was immunoSEQ multiplex PCR, while the TCRdb copy is restricted to in-frame clones and leaves out a portion. The sample lists under 200,000 clones; 65% to 90% were seen once. Material: PBMCs. The receptor set was obtained from a human donor in good health.

The chain is built from TRBV29-1 and TRBJ2-5, with D maybe TRBD2 (6 bases). The CDR3 is 13 residues long. The V gene's germline CDR1 is SQVTM and CDR2 ANQGSEA. V was trimmed by 2 bases and J by 3 bases, leaving 10 bases between them. CDR3 sequence (DNA): TGCAGCGTTGAAATGCCTAGCGAAGAGACCCAGTACTTC. Its translation: CSVEMPSEETQYF. The whole variable domain, filled in from reference TRBV29-1 and TRBJ2-5, reads SAVISQKPSRDICQRGTSLTIQCQVDSQVTMMFWYRQQPGQSLTLIATANQGSEATYESGFVIDKFPISRPNLTFSTLTVSNMSPEDSSIYLCSVEMPSEETQYFGPGTRLLVL.

This clone appeared a few times. The rearrangement joins TRBV19 to TRBJ2-5; D not certain. This CDR3 has 13 residues. Germline-derived CDR1 and CDR2 are LNHDA and SQIVND (reference sequence). V lost 3 bases and J lost 3, with 8 bases in between. The CDR3: CASSMGRKETQYF. CDR3 bases: TGTGCCAGTAGTATGGGCAGAAAAGAGACCCAGTACTTC.

The chain links TRBV4-3 to TRBJ1-1, with D tentatively TRBD1 (5 bases). In germline, CDR1 is LGHNA, CDR2 YSLEER. The CDR3 is made up of 12 amino acids. Between the trimmed V and J ends, which lost 2 bases and 7 bases, there was a span of 8 bases. This CDR3 reads CASSQFDSEAFF. In nucleotides, the CDR3 is TGCGCCAGCAGCCAATTCGACAGTGAAGCTTTCTTT.

This rearrangement joins TRBV5-1 to TRBJ1-4; no clear D gene. The CDR3 spans 15 residues. CDR1 and CDR2 (germline): SGHRS, YFSETQ. V lost 0 bases and J lost 4, with 10 bases in between. CDR3 amino acids: CASSLVTGNNEKLFF. CDR3 bases: TGCGCCAGCAGCTTGGTGACGGGGAATAATGAAAAACTGTTTTTT.

The gene calls are TRBV9 and TRBJ2-2; TRBD2 aligns across 7 bases. V shed 0 bases, J shed 5 bases, and the junction held 7 bases outside the gene matches. The CDR3 loop spans 16 amino acids. The germline gives CDR1 SGDLS, CDR2 YYNGEE. The CDR3 sequence: CASSVVYSGVTGELFF. CDR3 coding DNA: TGTGCCAGCAGCGTAGTGTACAGCGGGGTAACCGGGGAGCTGTTTTTT.

The V and J genes are TRBV5-1 and TRBJ2-3; D possibly corresponds to TRBD1 (5 bases). The CDR3 spans 14 residues. Trimming removed 2 bases from V and 3 bases from J, with 10 bases in between. Germline V gene sequence: CDR1 SGHRS, CDR2 YFSETQ. The CDR3 nucleotides read TGCGCCAGCAGCTTAGGGGTATTAACAGATACGCAGTATTTT. Its translation: CASSLGVLTDTQYF. The complete variable domain, with remaining parts taken from reference TRBV5-1 and TRBJ2-3, reads KAGVTQTPRYLIKTRGQQVTLSCSPISGHRSVSWYQQTPGQGLQFLFEYFSETQRNKGNFPGRFSGRQFSNSRSEMNVSTLELGDSALYLCASSLGVLTDTQYFGPGTRLTVL.

V is TRBV15 and J is TRBJ1-4; no reliable D call. The CDR3 contains 13 residues. The V gene's germline CDR1 is LNHNV and CDR2 YYDKDF (reference sequence). Trimming left V 2 bases short and J 12 bases short, with 13 bases between. The CDR3 DNA follows: TGTGCCACCAGCAGACCCCTCGGAGAGGAACTGTTTTTT. Encoded protein: CATSRPLGEELFF.

This chain connects TRBV7-6 to TRBJ2-7; D is perhaps TRBD1 (7 bases). V lost 2 bases to trimming and J lost 5 bases, with 13 bases between them. Germline CDR1 SGHVS, CDR2 FNYEAQ. The CDR3 has 14 amino acids. The DNA of the CDR3 is TGTGCCAGCAGCTTACGCCAGGGGGGCCACGAGCAGTACTTC. Protein product: CASSLRQGGHEQYF.

This clone showed up just a few times. Different DNA sequences within this sample yield the same CDR3. The gene calls are TRBV7-3 and TRBJ2-6; TRBD1 matches at 8 bases. The CDR3 runs 17 residues. With V trimmed by 4 bases and J by 0 bases, 5 bases remained unmatched. Germline V gene sequence: CDR1 SGHTA, CDR2 FQGTGA. The CDR3 loop reads CASSSGQGLSGANVLTF. CDR3 bases: TGTGCCAGCAGCTCAGGACAGGGCCTCTCTGGGGCCAACGTCCTGACTTTC. Supplemented by reference TRBV7-3 and TRBJ2-6, the full variable domain reads GAGVSQTPSNKVTEKGKYVELRCDPISGHTALYWYRQSLGQGPEFLIYFQGTGAADDSGLPNDRFFAVRPEGSVSTLKIQRTERGDSAVYLCASSSGQGLSGANVLTFGAGSRLTVL.

The chain uses TRBV7-2 and TRBJ2-2, with 11 nucleotides matching TRBD2. Germline V gene data show CDR1 as SGHTA and CDR2 as FQGNSA. The trim removed 1 base at V and 4 bases at J, leaving 5 bases unmatched. The CDR3 has 17 residues. The CDR3 protein is CASSLVHSGGGTGELFF. The CDR3 nucleotides read TGTGCCAGCAGCTTAGTCCATAGCGGGGGGGGCACCGGGGAGCTGTTTTTT.

The chain recombines TRBV5-6 with TRBJ2-2; D perhaps matches TRBD1 (5 bases). CDR3 size: 15 residues. Per the germline V gene, CDR1 is SGHDT and CDR2 is YYEEEE. V was cut by 4 bases and J by 5 bases, with 15 bases left in between. CDR3 protein: CASSTIFQGTGELFF. CDR3 bases: TGTGCCAGCAGCACCATTTTCCAGGGTACCGGGGAGCTGTTTTTT.